Listed below are T cell receptor beta chains from one sample, sequenced in a study of cytomegalovirus exposure and HLA in healthy donors. Here immunoSEQ multiplex PCR was the method, and the copy in TCRdb shows in-frame clones only, minus some. Found here are around 150,000 clones, 70% to 90% of them singletons; the top ten hold around 2.5%. Material for sequencing was PBMCs. The receptors stem from a man aged 50-59 years in good health and CMV-seronegative. Each CDR3 is given with its conserved first and last residue. The D gene is left open where the match is weak. A row's size may be missing; if present it is once, few, many or a size class.

>TRBV2|NA|TRBJ1-1|TRBD1|13
CASKGQANTEAFF
TGTGCCAGTAAGGGACAGGCTAACACTGAAGCTTTCTTT
>TRBV19|NA|TRBJ1-1|TRBD1|17
CASPLLRTGMVNTEAFF
TGTGCCAGCCCCCTGTTACGGACAGGAATGGTGAACACTGAAGCTTTCTTT
>TRBV27|NA|TRBJ1-5|TRBD1|15
CASMGQGLGGQPQHF
TGTGCCAGCATGGGACAGGGCTTAGGTGGACAGCCCCAGCATTTT
>TRBV25-1|few|TRBJ1-2|NA|16
CASSEGGRGRSYGYTF
TGTGCCAGCAGTGAAGGGGGCAGGGGTCGGAGCTATGGCTACACCTTC
>TRBV5-1|few|TRBJ1-5|NA|16
CASSLEARGSNQPQHF
TGCGCCAGCAGCTTGGAGGCCAGGGGAAGCAATCAGCCCCAGCATTTT
>TRBV6-5|NA|TRBJ2-7|NA|15
CASSYSTAGTYEQYF
TGTGCCAGCAGTTACTCGACCGCAGGAACCTACGAGCAGTACTTC
>TRBV6-4|NA|TRBJ1-5|TRBD1|16
CASSDSEGAVGQPQHF
TGTGCCAGCAGTGACTCGGAGGGGGCTGTTGGTCAGCCCCAGCATTTT
>TRBV14|NA|TRBJ1-2|TRBD1|15
CASSLLRQGDRGYTF
TGTGCCAGCAGCCTTTTACGACAGGGAGATCGAGGCTACACCTTC
>TRBV29-1|NA|TRBJ1-2|NA|15
CSVEEEKVANYGYTF
TGCAGCGTTGAAGAGGAGAAGGTCGCTAACTATGGCTACACCTTC
>TRBV30|NA|TRBJ1-5|TRBD1|14
CAWTGQAPQQPQHF
TGTGCCTGGACCGGACAGGCCCCACAACAGCCCCAGCATTTT
>TRBV5-1|NA|TRBJ1-5|TRBD1|15
CASSITGGAGQPQHF
TGCGCCAGCAGCATTACAGGGGGCGCCGGTCAGCCCCAGCATTTT
>TRBV5-6|NA|TRBJ2-3|NA|12
CASSLAADTQYF
TGTGCCAGCAGCTTGGCCGCAGATACGCAGTATTTT
>TRBV27|NA|TRBJ1-3|NA|14
CASGSESSGNTIYF
TGTGCCAGCGGGAGCGAGAGCTCTGGAAACACCATATATTTT
>TRBV6-5|NA|TRBJ2-7|TRBD2|14
CAVISGGRAYEQYF
TGTGCCGTTATAAGCGGGGGGAGGGCCTACGAGCAGTACTTC
>TRBV27|NA|TRBJ2-3|NA|14
CASRTFGGTDTQYF
TGTGCCAGCAGAACTTTCGGGGGCACAGATACGCAGTATTTT
>TRBV19|few|TRBJ1-2|TRBD1|17
CASSMRGQGATNYGYTF
TGTGCCAGTAGTATGAGAGGACAGGGGGCGACCAACTATGGCTACACCTTC
>TRBV5-1|few|TRBJ2-3|NA|17
CASSLANRMRSTDTQYF
TGCGCCAGCAGCTTGGCCAATCGAATGAGAAGCACAGATACGCAGTATTTT
>TRBV11-3|once|TRBJ2-5|TRBD2|16
CASSRGLAGRGETQYF
TGTGCCAGCAGCCGTGGACTAGCGGGCCGAGGAGAGACCCAGTACTTC
>TRBV7-3|NA|TRBJ1-1|NA|13
CASKEGLNIEAFF
TGTGCCAGCAAGGAGGGCTTGAACATTGAAGCTTTCTTT
>TRBV19|NA|TRBJ1-1|NA|14
CASSIVGVNTEAFF
TGTGCCAGTAGTATAGTAGGGGTGAACACTGAAGCTTTCTTT
>TRBV7-6|NA|TRBJ1-1|NA|14
CASSYPPGGDEAFF
TGTGCCAGCAGCTACCCCCCGGGGGGGGATGAAGCTTTCTTT
>TRBV30|NA|TRBJ1-1|NA|12
CAWRQTNTEAFF
TGTGCCTGGAGACAGACGAACACTGAAGCTTTCTTT
>TRBV19|NA|TRBJ1-1|NA|17
CATDKWGPSHMNTEAFF
TGTGCCACTGATAAGTGGGGGCCATCGCATATGAACACTGAAGCTTTCTTT